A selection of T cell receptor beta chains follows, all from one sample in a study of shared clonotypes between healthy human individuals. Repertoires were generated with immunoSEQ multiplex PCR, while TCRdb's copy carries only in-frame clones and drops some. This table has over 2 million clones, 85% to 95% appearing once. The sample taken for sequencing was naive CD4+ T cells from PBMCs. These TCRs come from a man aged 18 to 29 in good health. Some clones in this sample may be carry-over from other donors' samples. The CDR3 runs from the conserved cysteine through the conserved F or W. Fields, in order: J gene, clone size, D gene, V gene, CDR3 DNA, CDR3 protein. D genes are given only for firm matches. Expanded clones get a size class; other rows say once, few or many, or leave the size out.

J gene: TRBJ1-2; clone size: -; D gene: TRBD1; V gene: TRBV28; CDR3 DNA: TGTGCCAGCAGTCCGGACAGGAATCCCTATGGCTACACCTTC; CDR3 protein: CASSPDRNPYGYTF
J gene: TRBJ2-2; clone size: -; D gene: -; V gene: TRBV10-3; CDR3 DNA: TGTGCCATCAATCCCTCCGGCGGGGAGCTGTTTTTT; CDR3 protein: CAINPSGGELFF
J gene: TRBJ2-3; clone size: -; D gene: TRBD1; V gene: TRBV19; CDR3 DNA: TGTGCCAGTAGTATAGGGGGACAGGGAAAGCAGTATTTT; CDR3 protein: CASSIGGQGKQYF
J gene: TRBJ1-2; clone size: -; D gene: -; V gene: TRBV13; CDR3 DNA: TGTGCCAGCAGCTTAGGCCGGCGGGACTATGGCTACACCTTC; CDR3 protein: CASSLGRRDYGYTF
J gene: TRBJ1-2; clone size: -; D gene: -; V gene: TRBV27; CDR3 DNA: TGTGCCAGCAGTTTTTTTGGACAGAACGTCGACCACTATGGCTACACCTTC; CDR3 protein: CASSFFGQNVDHYGYTF
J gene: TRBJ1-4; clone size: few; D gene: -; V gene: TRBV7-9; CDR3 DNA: TGTGCCAGCAGCTTAGCCGTAGAAAAACTGTTTTTT; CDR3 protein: CASSLAVEKLFF
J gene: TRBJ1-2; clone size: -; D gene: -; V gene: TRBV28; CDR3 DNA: TGTGCCATCGATCTCGGGTATGGCTACACCTTC; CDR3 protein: CAIDLGYGYTF
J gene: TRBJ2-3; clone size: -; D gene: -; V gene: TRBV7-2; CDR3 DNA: TGTGCCAGCAGCTTGACAGATACGCAGTATTTT; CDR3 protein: CASSLTDTQYF
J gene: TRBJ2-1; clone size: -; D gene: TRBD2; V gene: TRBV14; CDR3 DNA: TGTGCCAGCAGCCCCATTGCGGGAGGGCCGGTCAATGAGCAGTTCTTC; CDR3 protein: CASSPIAGGPVNEQFF
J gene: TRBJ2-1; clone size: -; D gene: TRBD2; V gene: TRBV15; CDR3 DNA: TGTGCCACCAGCAGGAAACTAGCGGGAGTTGTGGATGAGCAGTTCTTC; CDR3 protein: CATSRKLAGVVDEQFF
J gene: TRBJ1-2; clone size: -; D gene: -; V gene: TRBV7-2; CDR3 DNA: TGTGCCAGCAGCTTAGAGGCAGGGTGGTCTGGCTACACCTTC; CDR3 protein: CASSLEAGWSGYTF
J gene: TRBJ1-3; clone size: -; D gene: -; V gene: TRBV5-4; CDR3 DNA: TGTGCCAGCAGCGTCGGGGGCGCGGGAAACACCATATATTTT; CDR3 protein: CASSVGGAGNTIYF
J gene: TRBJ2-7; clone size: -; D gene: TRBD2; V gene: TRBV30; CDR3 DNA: TGTGCCTGGAGTATCGGTTTAGCGGGAGGGTACGAGCAGTACTTC; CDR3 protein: CAWSIGLAGGYEQYF
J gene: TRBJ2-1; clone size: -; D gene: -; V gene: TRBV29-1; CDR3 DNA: TGCAGCGTTCTTTTAGGGGTAGGGGATGAGCAGTTCTTC; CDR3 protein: CSVLLGVGDEQFF
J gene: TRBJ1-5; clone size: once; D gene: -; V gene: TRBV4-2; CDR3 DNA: TGTGCCAGCAACCAAGGGTGGGTTTCAAGCAATCAGCCCCAGCATTTT; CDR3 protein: CASNQGWVSSNQPQHF
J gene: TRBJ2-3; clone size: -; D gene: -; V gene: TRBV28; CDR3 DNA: TGTGCCAGCAGTCGAAGCGGAAGCACAGATACGCAGTATTTT; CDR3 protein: CASSRSGSTDTQYF
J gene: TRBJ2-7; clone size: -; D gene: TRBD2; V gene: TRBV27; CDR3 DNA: TGTGCCAGCAGGAGCCAAGCGGGACTTGTCGAGCAGTACTTC; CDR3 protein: CASRSQAGLVEQYF
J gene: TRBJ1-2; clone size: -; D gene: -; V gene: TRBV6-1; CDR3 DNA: TGTGCCAGCAGTGAAGGTTGGCAGATCTATGGCTACACCTTC; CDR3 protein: CASSEGWQIYGYTF
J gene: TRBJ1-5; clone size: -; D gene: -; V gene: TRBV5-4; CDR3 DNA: TGTGCCAGCAGCTCCCACAATCAGCCCCAGCATTTT; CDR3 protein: CASSSHNQPQHF
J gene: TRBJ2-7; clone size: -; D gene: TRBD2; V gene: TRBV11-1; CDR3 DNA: TGTGCCAGCAGCAAATTAGGACTAGACCTCTACGAGCAGTACTTC; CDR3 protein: CASSKLGLDLYEQYF
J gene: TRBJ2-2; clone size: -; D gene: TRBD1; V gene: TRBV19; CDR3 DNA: TGTGCCAGTAGTATTTCGAGGGGGCGGACCGGGGAGCTGTTTTTT; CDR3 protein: CASSISRGRTGELFF
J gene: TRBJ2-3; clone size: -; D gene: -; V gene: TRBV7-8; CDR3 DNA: TGTGCCAGCAGCTTCCCCACGGGCACAGATACGCAGTATTTT; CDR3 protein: CASSFPTGTDTQYF
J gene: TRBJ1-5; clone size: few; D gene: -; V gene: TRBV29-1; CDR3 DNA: TGCAGCTGCCCGCTGAATTCGCCGCCCCAGCATTTT; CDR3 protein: CSCPLNSPPQHF
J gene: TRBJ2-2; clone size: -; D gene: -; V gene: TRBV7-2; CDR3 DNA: TGTGCCAGCAGCCCCGACTACTCCTCCACCGGGGAGCTGTTTTTT; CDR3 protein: CASSPDYSSTGELFF
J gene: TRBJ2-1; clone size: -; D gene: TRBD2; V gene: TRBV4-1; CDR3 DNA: TGCGCCAGCAGCCAAAAGAGGCCTAGCGGAAACAATGAGCAGTTCTTC; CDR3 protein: CASSQKRPSGNNEQFF
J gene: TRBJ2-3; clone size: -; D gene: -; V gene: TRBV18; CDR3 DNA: TGTGCCAGCTCACCACCGGAGAGAGATACGCAGTATTTT; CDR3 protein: CASSPPERDTQYF
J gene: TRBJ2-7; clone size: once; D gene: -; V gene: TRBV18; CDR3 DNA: TGTGCCAGCTCACAAGGGAATTCCTACGAGCAGTACTTC; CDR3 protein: CASSQGNSYEQYF
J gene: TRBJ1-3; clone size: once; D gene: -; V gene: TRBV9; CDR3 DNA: TGTGCCAGCAGCGTAGAAGGTATCTCTGGAAACACCATATATTTT; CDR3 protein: CASSVEGISGNTIYF
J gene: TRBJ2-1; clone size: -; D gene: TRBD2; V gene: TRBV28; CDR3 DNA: TGTGCCACGGGGGGGACTAGCGTTTTCTTC; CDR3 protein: CATGGTSVFF
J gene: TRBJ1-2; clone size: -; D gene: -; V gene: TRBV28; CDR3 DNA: TGTGCCAGCAGTTTAAGAGGCCAGAACTATGGCTACACCTTC; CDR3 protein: CASSLRGQNYGYTF
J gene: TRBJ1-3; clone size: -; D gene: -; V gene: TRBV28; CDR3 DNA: TGTGCCAGCAGTTTATTGGCTGGAAACACCATATATTTT; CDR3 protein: CASSLLAGNTIYF
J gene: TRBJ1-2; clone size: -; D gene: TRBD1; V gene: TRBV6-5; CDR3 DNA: TGTGCCAGCAGCCGGGGACAGGGTATCTATGGCTACACCTTC; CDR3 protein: CASSRGQGIYGYTF
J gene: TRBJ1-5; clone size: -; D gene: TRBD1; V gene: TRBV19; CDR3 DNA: TGTGCCAGTACCACGGACAGGGGGCTTAATCAGCCCCAGCATTTT; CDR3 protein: CASTTDRGLNQPQHF
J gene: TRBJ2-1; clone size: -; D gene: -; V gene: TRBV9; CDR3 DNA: TGTGCCAGCAGCCCTGACCGTAGCGGACGCTACAATGAGCAGTTCTTC; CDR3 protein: CASSPDRSGRYNEQFF
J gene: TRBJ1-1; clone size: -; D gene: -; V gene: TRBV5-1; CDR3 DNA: TGCGCCAGCAGCTTGATCAGGGGCGGTAACACTGAAGCTTTCTTT; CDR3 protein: CASSLIRGGNTEAFF
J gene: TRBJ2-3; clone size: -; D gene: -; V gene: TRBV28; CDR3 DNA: TGTGCCAGCAGTTTCCCCTCCGTTGATACGCAGTATTTT; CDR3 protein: CASSFPSVDTQYF
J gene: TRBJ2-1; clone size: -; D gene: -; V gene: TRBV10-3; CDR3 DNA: TGTGCCAGTTCCTCCGCTAGCTCTCCCTACAATGAGCAGTTCTTC; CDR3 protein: CASSSASSPYNEQFF
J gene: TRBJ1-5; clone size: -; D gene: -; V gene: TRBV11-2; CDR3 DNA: TGTGCCAGCAGCTTAGAACCTAGCAATCAGCCCCAGCATTTT; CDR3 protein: CASSLEPSNQPQHF
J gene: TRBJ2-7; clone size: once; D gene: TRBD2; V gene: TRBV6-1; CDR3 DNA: TGTGCCAGCAGTGCCCGGACTAGCGAACACGAGCAGTACTTC; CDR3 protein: CASSARTSEHEQYF
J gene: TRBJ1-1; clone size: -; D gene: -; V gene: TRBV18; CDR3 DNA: TGTGCCAGCTCACCACAGACAGGCATGGCGAACACTGAAGCTTTCTTT; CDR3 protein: CASSPQTGMANTEAFF
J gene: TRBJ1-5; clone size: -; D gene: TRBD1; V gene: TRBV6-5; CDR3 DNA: TGTGCCAGCAGAGCAGGGGGTTATAGCAATCAGCCCCAGCATTTT; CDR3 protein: CASRAGGYSNQPQHF
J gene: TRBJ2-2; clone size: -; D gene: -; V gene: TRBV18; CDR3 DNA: TGTGCCAGCTCACCACCGTGGGGGCGAATGACCGGGGAGCTGTTTTTT; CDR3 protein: CASSPPWGRMTGELFF
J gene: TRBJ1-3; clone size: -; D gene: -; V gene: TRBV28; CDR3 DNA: TGTGCCAGCAGACTCGGGGGGGGCGGAAACACCATATATTTT; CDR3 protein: CASRLGGGGNTIYF
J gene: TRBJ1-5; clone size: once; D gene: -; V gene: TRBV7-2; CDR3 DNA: TGTGCCAGCAGCTTAGACAGGGTTCAGCCCCAGCATTTT; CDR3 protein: CASSLDRVQPQHF
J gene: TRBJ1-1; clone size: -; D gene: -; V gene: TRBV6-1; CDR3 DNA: TGTGCCAGCAGTGTGGGGGGGCTGTACACTGAAGCTTTCTTT; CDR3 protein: CASSVGGLYTEAFF
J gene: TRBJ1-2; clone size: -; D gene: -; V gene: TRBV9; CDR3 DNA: TGTGCCAGCAGCGTAGGTAACAGCCAACGACGAAACTATGGCTACACCTTC; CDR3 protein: CASSVGNSQRRNYGYTF
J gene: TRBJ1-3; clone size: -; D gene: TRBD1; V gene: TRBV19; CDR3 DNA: TGTGCCATCGGGACAGGCGGAAACACCATATATTTT; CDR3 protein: CAIGTGGNTIYF
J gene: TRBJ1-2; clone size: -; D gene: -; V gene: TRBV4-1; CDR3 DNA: TGCGCCAGCAGCCTTGACCCATCCGGCTATGGCTACACCTTC; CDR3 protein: CASSLDPSGYGYTF
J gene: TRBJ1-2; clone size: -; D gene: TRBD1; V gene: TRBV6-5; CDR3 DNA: TGTGCCAGCAGTCCATATGGACAGGGCAACTATGGCTACACCTTC; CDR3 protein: CASSPYGQGNYGYTF
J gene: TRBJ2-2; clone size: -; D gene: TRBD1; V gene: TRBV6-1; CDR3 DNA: TGTGCCAGCAGAGGGAGCAGGGGGCTGGGCGGGGAGCTGTTTTTT; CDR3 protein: CASRGSRGLGGELFF
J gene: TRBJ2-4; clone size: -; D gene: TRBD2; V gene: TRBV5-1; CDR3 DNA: TGCGCCAGCAGCTCAATCCCGGGACTAGCGGCCGGAGACATTCAGTACTTC; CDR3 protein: CASSSIPGLAAGDIQYF
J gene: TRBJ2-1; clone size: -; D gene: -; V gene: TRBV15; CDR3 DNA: TGTGCCACCAGCAGAGAACGGTTTGGCTGGGACAATGAGCAGTTCTTC; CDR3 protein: CATSRERFGWDNEQFF
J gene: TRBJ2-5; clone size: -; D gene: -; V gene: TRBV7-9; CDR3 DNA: TGTGCCAGCAGCTTAGAAGTAATAGGGGAGACCCAGTACTTC; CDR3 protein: CASSLEVIGETQYF
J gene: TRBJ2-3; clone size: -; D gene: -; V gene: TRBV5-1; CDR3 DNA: TGCGCCAGCAGCTCACCCGAAACGACAGATACGCAGTATTTT; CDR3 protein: CASSSPETTDTQYF
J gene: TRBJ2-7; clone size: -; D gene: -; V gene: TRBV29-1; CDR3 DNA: TGCAGCGTTGGGGGCCCAGGGAACGAGCAGTACTTC; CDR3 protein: CSVGGPGNEQYF
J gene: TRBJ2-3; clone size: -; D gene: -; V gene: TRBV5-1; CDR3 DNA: TGCGCCAGCAGCCCCCTGGTAGAGTCCACAGATACGCAGTATTTT; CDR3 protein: CASSPLVESTDTQYF
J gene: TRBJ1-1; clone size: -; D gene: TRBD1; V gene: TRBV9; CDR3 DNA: TGTGCCAGCAGCGCCACAGACAGGGGCGCTTTCTTT; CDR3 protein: CASSATDRGAFF